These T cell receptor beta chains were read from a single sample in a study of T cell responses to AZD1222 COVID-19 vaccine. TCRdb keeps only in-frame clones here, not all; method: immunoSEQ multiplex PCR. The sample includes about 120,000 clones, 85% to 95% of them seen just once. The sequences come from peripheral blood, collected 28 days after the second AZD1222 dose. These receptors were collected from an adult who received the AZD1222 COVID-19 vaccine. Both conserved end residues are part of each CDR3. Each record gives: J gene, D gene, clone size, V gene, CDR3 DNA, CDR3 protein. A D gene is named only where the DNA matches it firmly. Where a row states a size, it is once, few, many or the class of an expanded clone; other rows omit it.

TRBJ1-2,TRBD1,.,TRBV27,TGTGCCAGCAGCCTTACAGGGGGCGATGGCTACACCTTC,CASSLTGGDGYTF
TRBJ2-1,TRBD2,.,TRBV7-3,TGTGCCAGCAGCCCCGGGACTAGCAATATGAATGAGCAGTTCTTC,CASSPGTSNMNEQFF
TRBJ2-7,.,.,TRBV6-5,TGTGCCAGCAGTTACTCTGGGACTTTCCCATACGAGCAGTACTTC,CASSYSGTFPYEQYF
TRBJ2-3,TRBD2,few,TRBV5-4,TGTGCCACAAGACTAGCGGGAGCGGGAGATACGCAGTATTTT,CATRLAGAGDTQYF
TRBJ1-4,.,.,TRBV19,TGTGCCAGTAGTACAACAGGGACGGAAAAACTGTTTTTT,CASSTTGTEKLFF
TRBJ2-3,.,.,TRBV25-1,TGTGCCAGCGAGGGGTCCTTATCCTCGGATACGCAGTATTTT,CASEGSLSSDTQYF
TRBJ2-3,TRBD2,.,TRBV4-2,TGTGCCAGCAGCCAGGGACTAGCGGGAGGCGTAGATACGCAGTATTTT,CASSQGLAGGVDTQYF
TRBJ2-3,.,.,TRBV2,TGTGCCAGCAGTGAAGCGGGGGGGCCAGATACGCAGTATTTT,CASSEAGGPDTQYF
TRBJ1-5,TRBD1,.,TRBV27,TGTGCCAGCTCCGCCGGGCCAGGGGGTAATCAGCCCCAGCATTTT,CASSAGPGGNQPQHF
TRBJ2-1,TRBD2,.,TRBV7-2,TGTGCCAGCAGCCACCCAACTAGCGGGAGGGCCAATGAGCAGTTCTTC,CASSHPTSGRANEQFF
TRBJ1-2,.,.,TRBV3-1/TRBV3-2,TGTGCCAGCAGCCCTTGGACAGACCGGGAATATGGCTACACCTTC,CASSPWTDREYGYTF
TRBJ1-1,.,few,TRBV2,TGTGCCAGCAGTACGGACGGATACACTGAAGCTTTCTTT,CASSTDGYTEAFF
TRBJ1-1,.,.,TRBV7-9,TGTGCCAGCAGCTGGGGTGGACAGAGGAACACTGAAGCTTTCTTT,CASSWGGQRNTEAFF
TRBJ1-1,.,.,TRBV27,TGTGCCAGCAGTTTCACCCCCGTTAGGAACACTGAAGCTTTCTTT,CASSFTPVRNTEAFF